The clone carrying this T cell receptor (beta chain) came up once. Per germline, CDR1 SEHNR and CDR2 FQNEAQ (reference sequence). CDR3 length equals 17 residues. V trimming: 5 bases; J trimming: 0 bases; junction bases outside the gene matches: 10. In the authors' workflow: Amplification of reference gene primers provided the estimated nucleated cell counts. Some clones are missing from TCRdb's copy, which holds only in-frame ones; the method was immunoSEQ multiplex PCR. V and J calls and clone size are those listed in that table; D and trimming were worked out from the DNA. The data contain 15,000 to 20,000 clones, about 92% of them singletons. The data were taken from a study of blood T cell repertoires in COVID-19. Overall study context: The origin of the acute and convalescent COVID-19 samples was the United States, Italy and Spain. In each case, the material was cDNA or gDNA derived from T cells, B-cell-depleted T cells, or PBMCs.

Sequencing used peripheral blood. This TCR was sampled from a woman aged 45-65 years with active COVID-19. The chain is built from TRBV7-9 and TRBJ2-1, with 7 nucleotides matching TRBD1. In DNA, the CDR3 is TGTGCCAGCAGCCCCAACAGGGGCCTTAGCTCCTACAATGAGCAGTTCTTC. As protein: CASSPNRGLSSYNEQFF.